These 16 T cell receptor beta chains originate from one sample sequenced in a study of blood T cell repertoires in COVID-19. Profiling relied on immunoSEQ multiplex PCR, and the TCRdb table lists in-frame clones only, not all of them. The top ten clones hold roughly 3.3% of a sample with around 200,000 clones, around 86% of them seen once. The source material was peripheral blood. These TCRs come from a man between 65 and 85 years old with acute or convalescent COVID-19.

J is TRBJ1-5 and V is TRBV2; TRBD1 might be the D (6 bases). The length of the CDR3 is 14 residues. The V and J ends lost 8 bases and 8 bases respectively, with 19 bases between them. Germline V CDR1 and CDR2: SNHLY, FYNNEI. CDR3 nucleotide sequence: TGTGCCAGCCAACTGGGGGGGCCCCAAAAGCCCCAGCATTTT. Its protein product is CASQLGGPQKPQHF.

This sequence joins TRBV7-3 and TRBJ2-1, with a weak D call TRBD2 (5 bases). Per the germline V gene, CDR1 is SGHTA and CDR2 is FQGTGA. The CDR3 runs to 13 residues. With 4 bases removed from V and 6 bases from J, the gap between germline ends came to 10 bases. The CDR3 region is CASSSGSPNEQFF. In nucleotides, the CDR3 is TGTGCCAGCAGCTCGGGATCTCCCAATGAGCAGTTCTTC.

The chain couples TRBV27 to TRBJ1-4; no clear D gene. V lost 5 bases, J lost 4 bases, and 8 bases lay in between. Per the germline V gene, CDR1 is MNHEY and CDR2 is SMNVEV (reference sequence). This CDR3 has 13 amino acids. The CDR3 here is CASSPAYNEKLFF. DNA of the CDR3: TGTGCCAGCAGTCCTGCGTATAATGAAAAACTGTTTTTT.

This clone was picked up a small number of times. The chain employs TRBV6-4 and TRBJ2-1; D uncertain. V was pared by 4 bases and J by 4 bases, with 11 bases between. The germline V gene encodes CDR1 MRHNA and CDR2 SNTAGT. CDR3 size: 14 residues. CDR3 nucleotides: TGTGCCAGCAGTGTATCCGTCGGGTACAATGAGCAGTTCTTC. This sequence encodes CASSVSVGYNEQFF.

The chain couples TRBV5-1 to TRBJ2-4; TRBD2 matches 11 bases. This CDR3 region has 16 residues. V was pared by 4 bases and J by 8 bases, with 11 bases of the junction left unmatched. From germline, CDR1 is SGHRS and CDR2 YFSETQ. Here the CDR3 DNA reads TGCGCCAGCAGCGGGGAGGTCCTAGCGGGAGGAGACATTCAGTACTTC. Its translation is CASSGEVLAGGDIQYF. Together with reference TRBV5-1 and TRBJ2-4, the CDR3 gives the full variable domain: KAGVTQTPRYLIKTRGQQVTLSCSPISGHRSVSWYQQTPGQGLQFLFEYFSETQRNKGNFPGRFSGRQFSNSRSEMNVSTLELGDSALYLCASSGEVLAGGDIQYFGAGTRLSVL.

In DNA form, the CDR3 reads TGCGCCAGCAGCTTCGACAGGTACTACGAGCAGTACTTC. It encodes CASSFDRYYEQYF. This sequence joins TRBV5-1 and TRBJ2-7; TRBD1 is a possible D gene (6 bases). The CDR3 covers 13 residues. The V end was cut by 2 bases, the J end by 3 bases, with 9 bases between. Germline CDR1 SGHRS, CDR2 YFSETQ. The whole variable domain, filled in from reference TRBV5-1 and TRBJ2-7, reads KAGVTQTPRYLIKTRGQQVTLSCSPISGHRSVSWYQQTPGQGLQFLFEYFSETQRNKGNFPGRFSGRQFSNSRSEMNVSTLELGDSALYLCASSFDRYYEQYFGPGTRLTVT.

V usage is TRBV3-1 (or the pseudogene TRBV3-2) and J usage is TRBJ2-2, with D hard to call. Germline-derived CDR1 and CDR2 are LGHDT and YNNKEL (reference sequence). Trimming removed 0 bases at V and 5 bases at J, with 7 bases between. This CDR3 is 14 amino acids long. For the CDR3, the DNA is TGTGCCAGCAGCCAAGATGCCAGAACCGGGGAGCTGTTTTTT. Translated: CASSQDARTGELFF.

This chain joins TRBV4-3 and TRBJ2-3; maybe TRBD2 (6 bases). The CDR3 spans 15 residues. The V and J ends lost 2 bases and 2 bases respectively, with 11 bases between them. Germline CDR1 LGHNA, CDR2 YSLEER. CDR3 nucleotide sequence: TGCGCCAGCAGCCAAAACGGGGGTCCCACAGATACGCAGTATTTT. Translating it yields CASSQNGGPTDTQYF.

The chain has TRBV9 and TRBJ2-4; the D gene is possibly TRBD1 (5 bases). V was trimmed by 3 bases and J by 8 bases, leaving 15 bases between them. The CDR3 sequence is 14 residues long. Germline CDR1 is SGDLS and CDR2 is YYNGEE. CDR3 in DNA: TGTGCCAGCAGCGGGCAGCAGGGTGGAGACATTCAGTACTTC. It encodes CASSGQQGGDIQYF.

The V gene is TRBV4-1, the J gene TRBJ1-1; tentative D call: TRBD1 (6 bases). The CDR3 is 16 residues long. CDR1 and CDR2 from the germline V gene are MGHRA and YSYEKL. The V gene lost 1 base and the J gene lost 2 bases, with 14 bases spanning the gap. CDR3 protein: CASSQAPGRGNTEAFF. The CDR3 coding sequence is TGCGCCAGCAGCCAAGCCCCCGGCAGGGGTAACACTGAAGCTTTCTTT.

The rearrangement links TRBV21-1 to TRBJ2-3; the table names TRBD2, a call not compared with the DNA. TRBV21-1 is a documented pseudogene. This CDR3 region has 18 residues. CDR3 region: CASSKKGSGRDSTDTQYF. Written as DNA, the CDR3 is TGTGCCAGCAGCAAAAAAGGGTCCGGGAGGGATAGCACAGATACGCAGTATTTT.

The chain is built from TRBV12-3 or TRBV12-4 and TRBJ1-2; D gene uncertain. The V end lost 7 bases, the J end lost 6 bases, and 12 bases lay between the germline ends. This CDR3 region has 12 residues. This CDR3 reads CASTFGQNGYTF. The CDR3 bases are TGTGCCAGCACCTTTGGGCAGAATGGCTACACCTTC.

The rearrangement joins TRBV18 to TRBJ2-2; tentatively, D is TRBD1 (6 bases). The ends were cut back, 2 bases at V and 2 bases at J, with 21 bases in the middle. This CDR3 has 19 amino acids. Germline-derived CDR1 and CDR2 are KGHSH and LQKENI. This CDR3 is CASSPYGRAGDLNTGELFF. The CDR3 DNA sequence: TGTGCCAGCTCACCATATGGTAGAGCAGGGGACCTTAACACCGGGGAGCTGTTTTTT.

The chain carries TRBV28 and TRBJ2-1; D is unresolved. CDR1 and CDR2 (germline): MDHEN, SYDVKM. The CDR3 is 14 residues long. V was trimmed by 6 bases and J by 9 bases, leaving 18 bases between them. The CDR3: CASSPGPKDFEQFF. The CDR3 coding sequence is TGTGCCAGCAGCCCGGGTCCTAAGGATTTTGAGCAGTTCTTC.

This clone showed up just once. J is TRBJ2-3 and V is TRBV5-4; TRBD2 might be the D (5 bases). V gave up 0 bases and J gave up 0 bases, with 11 bases separating them. The CDR3 is 16 residues long. CDR1 is SGHNT, CDR2 YYREEE, per germline (reference sequence). CDR3 loop: CASSLGGIISTDTQYF. CDR3 in DNA: TGTGCCAGCAGCTTGGGAGGGATAATTAGCACAGATACGCAGTATTTT. Full variable domain (remainder filled in from reference TRBV5-4 and TRBJ2-3): ETGVTQSPTHLIKTRGQQVTLRCSSQSGHNTVSWYQQALGQGPQFIFQYYREEENGRGNFPPRFSGLQFPNYSSELNVNALELDDSALYLCASSLGGIISTDTQYFGPGTRLTVL.

V usage is TRBV6-1 and J usage is TRBJ1-1, with 8 bases identical to TRBD1. The CDR3 contains 15 residues. Germline CDR1 reads MNHNS; CDR2 reads SASEGT. J was trimmed by 4 bases and V by 3 bases; bases with no gene match: 7. The CDR3 DNA follows: TGTGCCAGCAGTGATTGGACAGGGTCAGGCACTGAAGCTTTCTTT. Its translation is CASSDWTGSGTEAFF.